The clone carrying this T cell receptor (beta chain) was picked up many times. The antigen is not known. The sample belongs to a study of spatial heterogeneity in lung cancer. General study findings and limits: The study found ubiquitous expanded tumor TCRs in blood more at resection than follow-up.

Every TCR cDNA molecule carried a tag that served as a unique molecular identifier. TCRdb re-analysed the 5' RACE reads in MiXCR, keeping a single row per CDR3 protein. The data hold around 24,000 distinct CDR3 sequences, with about 13% observed a single time. Trimming pared 3 bases from V and 8 bases from J, leaving 11 bases between. The CDR3 has 13 residues. CDR1 and CDR2 (germline): MGHRA, YSYEKL. Stated time point: sample taken at primary tumor resection. Sequencing covered unsorted whole RNA taken from tumor, nontumor lung or frozen PBMC. The sequencing here drew on PBMCs, taken at surgery. The receptor was derived from a female donor with early-stage non-small cell lung cancer. The chain couples TRBV4-1 to TRBJ2-1; no reliable D call. The CDR3 here is CASSHPDRDEQFF. DNA for the CDR3: TGCGCCAGCAGCCATCCCGATCGGGATGAGCAGTTCTTC.